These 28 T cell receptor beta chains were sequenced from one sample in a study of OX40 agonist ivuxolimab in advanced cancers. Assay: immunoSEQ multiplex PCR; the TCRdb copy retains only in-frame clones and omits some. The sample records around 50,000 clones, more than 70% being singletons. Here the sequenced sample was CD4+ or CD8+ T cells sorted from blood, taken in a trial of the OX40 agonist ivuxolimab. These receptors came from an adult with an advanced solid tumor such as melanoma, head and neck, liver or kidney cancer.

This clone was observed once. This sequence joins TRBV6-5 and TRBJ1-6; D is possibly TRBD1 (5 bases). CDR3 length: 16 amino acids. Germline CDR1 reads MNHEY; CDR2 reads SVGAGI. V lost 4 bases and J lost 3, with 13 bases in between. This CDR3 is CASSSLDGGYNSPLHF. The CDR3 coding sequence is TGTGCCAGCAGTTCCTTAGACGGGGGCTATAATTCACCCCTCCACTTT.

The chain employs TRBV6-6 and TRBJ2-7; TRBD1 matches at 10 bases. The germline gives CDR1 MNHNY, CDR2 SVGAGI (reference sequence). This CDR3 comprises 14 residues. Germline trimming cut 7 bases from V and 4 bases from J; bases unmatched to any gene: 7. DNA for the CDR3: TGTGCCAGCATCACCAGGGACAGGGGTTACGAGCAGTACTTC. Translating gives CASITRDRGYEQYF.

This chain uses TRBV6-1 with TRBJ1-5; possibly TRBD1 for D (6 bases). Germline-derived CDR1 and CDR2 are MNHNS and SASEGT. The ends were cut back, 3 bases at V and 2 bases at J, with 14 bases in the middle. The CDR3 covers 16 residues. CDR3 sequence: CASSDYGGPGNQPQHF. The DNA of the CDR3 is TGTGCCAGCAGTGACTACGGGGGGCCGGGCAATCAGCCCCAGCATTTT.

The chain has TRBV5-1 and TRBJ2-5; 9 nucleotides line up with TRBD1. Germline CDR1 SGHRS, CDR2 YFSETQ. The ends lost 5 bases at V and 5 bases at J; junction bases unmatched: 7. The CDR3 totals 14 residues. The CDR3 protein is CASRKQGAAETQYF. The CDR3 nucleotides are TGCGCCAGCAGAAAACAGGGGGCGGCGGAGACCCAGTACTTC.

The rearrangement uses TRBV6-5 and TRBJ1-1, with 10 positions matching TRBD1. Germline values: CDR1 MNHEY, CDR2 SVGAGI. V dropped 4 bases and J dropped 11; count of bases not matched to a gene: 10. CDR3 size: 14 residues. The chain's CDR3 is CASSSPDRGRGAFF. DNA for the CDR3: TGTGCCAGCAGTTCCCCTGACAGGGGGCGCGGGGCTTTCTTT.

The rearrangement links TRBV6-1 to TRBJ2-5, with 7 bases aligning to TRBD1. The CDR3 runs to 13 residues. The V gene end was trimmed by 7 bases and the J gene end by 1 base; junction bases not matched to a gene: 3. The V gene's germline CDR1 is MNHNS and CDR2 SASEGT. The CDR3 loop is CASKAGGQETQYF. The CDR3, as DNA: TGTGCCAGCAAGGCAGGGGGCCAAGAGACCCAGTACTTC.

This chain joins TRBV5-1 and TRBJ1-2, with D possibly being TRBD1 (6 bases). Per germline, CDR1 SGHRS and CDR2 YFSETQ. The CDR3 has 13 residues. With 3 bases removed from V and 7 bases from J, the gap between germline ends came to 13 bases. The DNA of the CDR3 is TGCGCCAGCAGCTCGAAGGACAGTGGTGGCTACACCTTC. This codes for CASSSKDSGGYTF.

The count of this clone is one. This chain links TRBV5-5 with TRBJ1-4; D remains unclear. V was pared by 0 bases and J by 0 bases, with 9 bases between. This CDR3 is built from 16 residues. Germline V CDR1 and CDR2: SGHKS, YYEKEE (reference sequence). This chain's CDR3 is CASSLDLSATNEKLFF. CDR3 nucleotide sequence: TGTGCCAGCAGCTTGGACCTATCTGCAACTAATGAAAAACTGTTTTTT.

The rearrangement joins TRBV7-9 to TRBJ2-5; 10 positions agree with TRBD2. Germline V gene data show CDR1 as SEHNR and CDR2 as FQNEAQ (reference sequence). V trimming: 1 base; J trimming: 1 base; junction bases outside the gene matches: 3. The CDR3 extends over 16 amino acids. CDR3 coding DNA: TGTGCCAGCAGCTTAGTGACTAGCGGGTTCCAAGAGACCCAGTACTTC. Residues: CASSLVTSGFQETQYF.

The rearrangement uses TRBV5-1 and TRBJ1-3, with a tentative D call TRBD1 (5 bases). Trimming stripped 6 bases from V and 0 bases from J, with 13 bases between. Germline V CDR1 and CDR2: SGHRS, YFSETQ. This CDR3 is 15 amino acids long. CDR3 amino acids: CASTPGTYSGNTIYF. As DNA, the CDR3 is TGCGCCAGCACCCCAGGGACGTACTCTGGAAACACCATATATTTT. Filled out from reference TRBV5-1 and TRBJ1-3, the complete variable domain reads KAGVTQTPRYLIKTRGQQVTLSCSPISGHRSVSWYQQTPGQGLQFLFEYFSETQRNKGNFPGRFSGRQFSNSRSEMNVSTLELGDSALYLCASTPGTYSGNTIYFGEGSWLTVV.

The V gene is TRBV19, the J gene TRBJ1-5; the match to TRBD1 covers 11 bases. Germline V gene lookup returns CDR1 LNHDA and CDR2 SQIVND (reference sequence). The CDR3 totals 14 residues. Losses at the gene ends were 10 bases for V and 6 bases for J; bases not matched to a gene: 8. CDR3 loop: CATRTGGRGQPQHF. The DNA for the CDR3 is TGTGCCACCCGGACAGGGGGCAGGGGTCAGCCCCAGCATTTT.

CDR3 in DNA: TGCAGCGGGCAGGGTTATACAACAGATACGCAGTATTTT. This translates into CSGQGYTTDTQYF. This chain uses TRBV29-1 with TRBJ2-3, with D possibly TRBD1 on 5 matching bases. The CDR3 is 13 amino acids. The V end was cut by 7 bases, the J end by 3 bases, with 14 bases between. From germline, CDR1 is SQVTM and CDR2 ANQGSEA.

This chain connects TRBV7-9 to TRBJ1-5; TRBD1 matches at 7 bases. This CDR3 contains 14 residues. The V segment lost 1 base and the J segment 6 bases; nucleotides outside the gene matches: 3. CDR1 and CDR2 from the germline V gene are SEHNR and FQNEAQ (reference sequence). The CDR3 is CASSLVGGGQPQHF. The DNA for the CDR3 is TGTGCCAGCAGCTTAGTAGGGGGCGGTCAGCCCCAGCATTTT. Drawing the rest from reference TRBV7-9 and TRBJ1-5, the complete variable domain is DTGVSQNPRHKITKRGQNVTFRCDPISEHNRLYWYRQTLGQGPEFLTYFQNEAQLEKSRLLSDRFSAERPKGSFSTLEIQRTEQGDSAMYLCASSLVGGGQPQHFGDGTRLSIL.

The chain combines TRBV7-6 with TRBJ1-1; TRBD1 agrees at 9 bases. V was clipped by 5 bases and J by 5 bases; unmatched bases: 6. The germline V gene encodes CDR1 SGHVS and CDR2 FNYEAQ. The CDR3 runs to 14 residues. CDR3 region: CASSAPGQGTEAFF. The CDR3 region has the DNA TGTGCCAGCAGCGCACCGGGACAGGGAACTGAAGCTTTCTTT.

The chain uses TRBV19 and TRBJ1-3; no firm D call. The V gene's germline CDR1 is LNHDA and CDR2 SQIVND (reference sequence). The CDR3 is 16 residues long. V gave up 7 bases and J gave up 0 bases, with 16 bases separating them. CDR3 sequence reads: CASTPNGQFSGNTIYF. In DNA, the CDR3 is TGTGCCAGTACCCCCAACGGTCAGTTCTCTGGAAACACCATATATTTT.

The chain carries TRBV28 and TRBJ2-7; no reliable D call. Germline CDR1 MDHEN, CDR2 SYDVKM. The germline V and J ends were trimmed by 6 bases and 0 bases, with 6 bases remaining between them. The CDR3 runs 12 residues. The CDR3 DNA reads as TGTGCCAGCAGGGTTACCTCCTACGAGCAGTACTTC. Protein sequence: CASRVTSYEQYF.

The CDR3 is CASSPGTSGIQETQYF. CDR3 sequence (DNA): TGTGCCAGCAGCCCGGGGACTAGCGGGATCCAAGAGACCCAGTACTTC. The chain uses TRBV11-3 and TRBJ2-5; 13 positions match TRBD2. The CDR3 is 16 amino acids. V gave up 5 bases and J gave up 1 base; unmatched junction bases: 4. CDR1 and CDR2 from the germline V gene are SGHNT and YENEEA.

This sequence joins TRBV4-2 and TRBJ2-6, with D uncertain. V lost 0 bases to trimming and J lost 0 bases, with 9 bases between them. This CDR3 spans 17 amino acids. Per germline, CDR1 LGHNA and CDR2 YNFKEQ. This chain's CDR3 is CASSQDWANSGANVLTF. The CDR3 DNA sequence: TGTGCCAGCAGCCAAGATTGGGCCAACTCTGGGGCCAACGTCCTGACTTTC.

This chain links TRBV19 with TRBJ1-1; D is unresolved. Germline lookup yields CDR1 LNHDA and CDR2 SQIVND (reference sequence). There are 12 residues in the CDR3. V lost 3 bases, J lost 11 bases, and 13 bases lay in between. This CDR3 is CASSIIRGYAFF. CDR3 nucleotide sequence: TGTGCCAGTAGTATCATTCGGGGTTACGCTTTCTTT. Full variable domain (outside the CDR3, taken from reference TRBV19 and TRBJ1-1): DGGITQSPKYLFRKEGQNVTLSCEQNLNHDAMYWYRQDPGQGLRLIYYSQIVNDFQKGDIAEGYSVSREKKESFPLTVTSAQKNPTAFYLCASSIIRGYAFFGQGTRLTVV.

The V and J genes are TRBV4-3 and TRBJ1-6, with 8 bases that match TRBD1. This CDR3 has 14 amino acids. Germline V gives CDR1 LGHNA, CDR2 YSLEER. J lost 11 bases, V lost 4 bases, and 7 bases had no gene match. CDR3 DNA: TGCGCCAGCAGCCCAGGACAGGGCGTTCCACCCCTCCACTTT. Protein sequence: CASSPGQGVPPLHF.

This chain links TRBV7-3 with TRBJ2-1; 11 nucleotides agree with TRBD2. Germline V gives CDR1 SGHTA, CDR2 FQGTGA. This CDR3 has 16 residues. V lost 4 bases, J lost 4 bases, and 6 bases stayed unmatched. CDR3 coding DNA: TGTGCCAGCAGCTCCTGGGTAGCGGGAGGGTACAATGAGCAGTTCTTC. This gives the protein CASSSWVAGGYNEQFF. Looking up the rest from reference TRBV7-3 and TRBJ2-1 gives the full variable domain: GAGVSQTPSNKVTEKGKYVELRCDPISGHTALYWYRQSLGQGPEFLIYFQGTGAADDSGLPNDRFFAVRPEGSVSTLKIQRTERGDSAVYLCASSSWVAGGYNEQFFGPGTRLTVL.

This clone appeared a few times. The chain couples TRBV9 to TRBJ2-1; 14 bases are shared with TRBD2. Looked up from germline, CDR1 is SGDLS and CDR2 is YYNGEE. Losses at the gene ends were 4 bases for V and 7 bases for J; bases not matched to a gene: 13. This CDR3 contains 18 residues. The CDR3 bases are TGTGCCAGCAGCTTAACCCCGGGGACTAGCGGGAGTAGGAATGAGCAGTTCTTC. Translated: CASSLTPGTSGSRNEQFF.

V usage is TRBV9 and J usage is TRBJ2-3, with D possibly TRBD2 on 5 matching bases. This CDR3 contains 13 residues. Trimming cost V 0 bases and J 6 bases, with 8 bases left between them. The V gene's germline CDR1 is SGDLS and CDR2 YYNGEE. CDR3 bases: TGTGCCAGCAGCGTAGCGGGAAAGGATACGCAGTATTTT. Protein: CASSVAGKDTQYF. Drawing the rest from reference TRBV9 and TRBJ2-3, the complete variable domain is DSGVTQTPKHLITATGQRVTLRCSPRSGDLSVYWYQQSLDQGLQFLIQYYNGEERAKGNILERFSAQQFPDLHSELNLSSLELGDSALYFCASSVAGKDTQYFGPGTRLTVL.

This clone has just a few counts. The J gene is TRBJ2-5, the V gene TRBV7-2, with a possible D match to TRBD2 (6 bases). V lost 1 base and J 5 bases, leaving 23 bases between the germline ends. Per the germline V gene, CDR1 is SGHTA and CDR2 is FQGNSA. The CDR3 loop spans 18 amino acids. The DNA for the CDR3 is TGTGCCAGCAGCTTAGTCAAGGCGGCCCGGGAGTTGTGGGAGACCCAGTACTTC. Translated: CASSLVKAARELWETQYF.

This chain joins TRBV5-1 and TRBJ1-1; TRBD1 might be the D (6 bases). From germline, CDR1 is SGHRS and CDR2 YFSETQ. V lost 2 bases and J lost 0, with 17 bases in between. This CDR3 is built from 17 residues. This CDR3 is CASSLVTTGDMNTEAFF. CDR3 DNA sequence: TGCGCCAGCAGCTTAGTAACGACAGGCGACATGAACACTGAAGCTTTCTTT. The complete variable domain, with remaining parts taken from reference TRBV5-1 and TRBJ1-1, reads KAGVTQTPRYLIKTRGQQVTLSCSPISGHRSVSWYQQTPGQGLQFLFEYFSETQRNKGNFPGRFSGRQFSNSRSEMNVSTLELGDSALYLCASSLVTTGDMNTEAFFGQGTRLTVV.

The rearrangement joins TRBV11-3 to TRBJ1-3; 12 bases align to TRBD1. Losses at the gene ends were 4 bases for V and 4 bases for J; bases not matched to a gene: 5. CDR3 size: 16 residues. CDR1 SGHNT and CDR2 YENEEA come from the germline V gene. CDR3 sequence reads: CASSSGQGAPGNTIYF. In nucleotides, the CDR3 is TGTGCCAGCAGCTCGGGACAGGGGGCGCCCGGAAACACCATATATTTT.

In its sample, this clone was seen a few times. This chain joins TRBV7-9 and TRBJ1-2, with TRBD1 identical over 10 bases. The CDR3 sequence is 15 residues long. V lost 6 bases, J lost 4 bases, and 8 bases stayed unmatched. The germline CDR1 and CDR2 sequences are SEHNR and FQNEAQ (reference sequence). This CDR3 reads CASRKGTGDPYGYTF. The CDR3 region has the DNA TGTGCCAGCAGAAAAGGGACAGGGGATCCCTATGGCTACACCTTC.

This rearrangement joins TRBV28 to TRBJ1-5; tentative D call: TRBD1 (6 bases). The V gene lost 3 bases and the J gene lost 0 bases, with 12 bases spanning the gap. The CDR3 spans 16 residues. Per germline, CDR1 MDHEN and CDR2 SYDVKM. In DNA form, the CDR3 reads TGTGCCAGCAGTTTCGGGGGGCGAGGTAGCAATCAGCCCCAGCATTTT. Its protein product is CASSFGGRGSNQPQHF.